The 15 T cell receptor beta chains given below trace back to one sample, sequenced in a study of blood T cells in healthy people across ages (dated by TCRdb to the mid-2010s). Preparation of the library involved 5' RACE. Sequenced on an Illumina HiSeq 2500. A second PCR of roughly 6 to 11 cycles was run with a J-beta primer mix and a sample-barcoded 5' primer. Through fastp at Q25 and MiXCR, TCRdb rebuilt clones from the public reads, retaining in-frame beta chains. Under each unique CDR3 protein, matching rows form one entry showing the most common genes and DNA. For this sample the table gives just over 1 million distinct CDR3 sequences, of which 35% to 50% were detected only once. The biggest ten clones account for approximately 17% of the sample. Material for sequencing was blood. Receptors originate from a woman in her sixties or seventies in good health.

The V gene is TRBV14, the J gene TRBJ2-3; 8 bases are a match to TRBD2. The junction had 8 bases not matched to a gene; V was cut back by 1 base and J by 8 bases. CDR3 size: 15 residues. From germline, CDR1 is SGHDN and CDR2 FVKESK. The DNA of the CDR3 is TGTGCCAGCAGCCAAGTCTCTCCTAGCGGGTCTACGCAGTATTTT. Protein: CASSQVSPSGSTQYF.

CDR3 sequence: CASRDRRSTDTQYF. CDR3 bases: TGTGCCAGCAGGGATCGCCGAAGCACAGATACGCAGTATTTT. The chain links TRBV27 to TRBJ2-3; D unclear. V was trimmed by 6 bases and J by 0 bases, leaving 10 bases between them. This CDR3 contains 14 residues. CDR1 is MNHEY and CDR2 is SMNVEV in the germline V gene (reference sequence).

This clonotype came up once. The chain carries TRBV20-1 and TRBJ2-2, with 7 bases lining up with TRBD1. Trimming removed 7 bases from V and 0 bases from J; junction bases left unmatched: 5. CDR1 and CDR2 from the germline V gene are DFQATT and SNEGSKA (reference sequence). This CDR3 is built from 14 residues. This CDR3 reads CSVRGTANTGELFF. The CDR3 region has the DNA TGCAGTGTTAGGGGGACAGCGAACACCGGGGAGCTGTTTTTT.

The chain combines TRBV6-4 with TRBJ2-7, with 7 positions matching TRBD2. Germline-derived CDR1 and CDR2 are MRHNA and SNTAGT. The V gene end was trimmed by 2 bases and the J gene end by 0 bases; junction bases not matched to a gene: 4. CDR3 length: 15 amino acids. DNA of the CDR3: TGTGCCAGCAGTGACGGGGCGGGGGTCTCCTACGAGCAGTACTTC. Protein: CASSDGAGVSYEQYF.

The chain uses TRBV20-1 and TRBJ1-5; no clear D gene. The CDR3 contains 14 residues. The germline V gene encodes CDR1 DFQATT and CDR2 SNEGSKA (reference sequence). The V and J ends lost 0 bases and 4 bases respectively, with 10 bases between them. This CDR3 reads CSARDGATNQPQHF. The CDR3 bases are TGCAGTGCTAGAGATGGAGCTACTAATCAGCCCCAGCATTTT.

CDR3 sequence: CASSFGGSDGYTF. CDR3 coding DNA: TGTGCCAGCAGTTTTGGAGGGAGCGATGGCTACACCTTC. V usage is TRBV27 and J usage is TRBJ1-2, with D unclear. This CDR3 has 13 amino acids. Trimming pared 3 bases from V and 6 bases from J, leaving 11 bases between. Germline V gene lookup returns CDR1 MNHEY and CDR2 SMNVEV (reference sequence).

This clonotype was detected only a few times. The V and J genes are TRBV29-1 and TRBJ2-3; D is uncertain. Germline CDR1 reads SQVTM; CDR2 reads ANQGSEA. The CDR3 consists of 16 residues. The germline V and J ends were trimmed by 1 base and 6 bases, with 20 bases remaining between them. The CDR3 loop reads CSVEAPTQLDGDTQYF. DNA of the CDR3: TGCAGCGTTGAAGCGCCCACACAGTTGGACGGGGATACGCAGTATTTT.

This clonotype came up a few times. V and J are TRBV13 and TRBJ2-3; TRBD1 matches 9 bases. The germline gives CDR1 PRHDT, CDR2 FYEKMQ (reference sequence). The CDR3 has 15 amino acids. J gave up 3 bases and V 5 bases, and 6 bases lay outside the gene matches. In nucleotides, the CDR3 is TGTGCCAGCAGCATATCCGGGACAGGGACAGATACGCAGTATTTT. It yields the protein CASSISGTGTDTQYF.

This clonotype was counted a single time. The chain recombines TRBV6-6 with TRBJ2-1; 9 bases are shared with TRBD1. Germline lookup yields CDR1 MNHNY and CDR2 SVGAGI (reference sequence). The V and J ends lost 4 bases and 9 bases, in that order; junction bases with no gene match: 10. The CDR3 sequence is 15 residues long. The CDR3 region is CASSSPGQGFREQFF. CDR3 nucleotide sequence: TGTGCCAGCAGTTCCCCGGGACAGGGTTTTCGTGAGCAGTTCTTC.

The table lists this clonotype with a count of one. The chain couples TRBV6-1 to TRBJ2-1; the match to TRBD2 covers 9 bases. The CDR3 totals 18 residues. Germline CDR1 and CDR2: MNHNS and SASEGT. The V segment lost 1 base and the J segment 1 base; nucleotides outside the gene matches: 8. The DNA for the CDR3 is TGTGCCAGCAGTGAAGAGGCAGGGGCGGGAGGGTCCTACAATGAGCAGTTCTTC. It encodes CASSEEAGAGGSYNEQFF.

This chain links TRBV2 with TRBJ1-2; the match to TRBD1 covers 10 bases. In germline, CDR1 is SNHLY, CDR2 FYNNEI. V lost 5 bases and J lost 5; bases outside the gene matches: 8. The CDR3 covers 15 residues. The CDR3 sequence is CASSTRRDRGYGYTF. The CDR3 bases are TGTGCCAGCAGTACCCGACGGGACAGGGGATATGGCTACACCTTC. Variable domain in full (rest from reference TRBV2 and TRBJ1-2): EPEVTQTPSHQVTQMGQEVILRCVPISNHLYFYWYRQILGQKVEFLVSFYNNEISEKSEIFDDQFSVERPDGSNFTLKIRSTKLEDSAMYFCASSTRRDRGYGYTFGSGTRLTVV.

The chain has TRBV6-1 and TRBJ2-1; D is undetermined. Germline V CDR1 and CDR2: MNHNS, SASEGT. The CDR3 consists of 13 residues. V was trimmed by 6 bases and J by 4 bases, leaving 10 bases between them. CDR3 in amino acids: CASRAPGYNEQFF. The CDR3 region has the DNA TGTGCCAGCAGGGCCCCGGGTTACAATGAGCAGTTCTTC.

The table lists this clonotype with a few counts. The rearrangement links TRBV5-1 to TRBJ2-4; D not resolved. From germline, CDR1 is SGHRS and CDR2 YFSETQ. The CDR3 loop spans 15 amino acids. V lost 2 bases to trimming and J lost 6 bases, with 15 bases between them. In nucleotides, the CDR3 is TGCGCCAGCAGCTTAACCCCGGACGCAGGAAACATTCAGTACTTC. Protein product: CASSLTPDAGNIQYF.

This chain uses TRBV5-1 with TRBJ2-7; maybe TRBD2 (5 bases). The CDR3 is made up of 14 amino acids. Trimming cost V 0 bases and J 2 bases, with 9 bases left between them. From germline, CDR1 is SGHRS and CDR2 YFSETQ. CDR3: CASSLGELAYEQYF. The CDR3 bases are TGCGCCAGCAGCTTGGGGGAGTTAGCCTACGAGCAGTACTTC. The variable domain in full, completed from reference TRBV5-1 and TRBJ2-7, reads KAGVTQTPRYLIKTRGQQVTLSCSPISGHRSVSWYQQTPGQGLQFLFEYFSETQRNKGNFPGRFSGRQFSNSRSEMNVSTLELGDSALYLCASSLGELAYEQYFGPGTRLTVT.

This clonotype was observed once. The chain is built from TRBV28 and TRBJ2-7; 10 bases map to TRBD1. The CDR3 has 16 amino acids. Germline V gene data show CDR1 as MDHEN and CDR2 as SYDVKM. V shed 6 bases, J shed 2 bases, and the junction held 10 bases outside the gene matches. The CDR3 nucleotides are TGTGCCAGCAGCGCAACCGGGACAGGGGTAGCCTACGAGCAGTACTTC. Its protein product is CASSATGTGVAYEQYF.